This T cell receptor beta chain stems from a study of T cell responses to AZD1222 COVID-19 vaccine (dated by TCRdb to the early 2020s). With respect to the entire study: A total of 230 or so trial participants underwent TCR sequencing, of whom around 200 received two doses of AZD1222 and about 26 received two doses of the MenACWY control vaccine. Enrollment into the trials was organized by age into subgroups of 18-55, 56-69 and 70-plus years, and those subgroups contained roughly 150, 30 and 60 TCR-sequenced participants, respectively.

V lost 6 bases and J lost 5 bases, and the count of bases not matched to a germline gene is 6. Reading from cysteine to phenylalanine, the CDR3 counts 14 amino acids. Only the CDR3 region is kept as DNA, spanning 42 bases read in frame from base 1. CDR1 and CDR2 (LNHDA, SQIVND) derive from the germline V gene (reference sequence). The CDR3 regions of human TCRbeta chains were subjected to immunosequencing. In the original analysis: TCRs in the repertoires were matched against a reference library of SARS-CoV-2-specific TCRs that had been generated with the MIRA antigen-specificity platform. Breadth was defined as the fraction of unique TCRs that were SARS-CoV-2-associated. Depth was defined as the fraction of total T cells that were SARS-CoV-2-associated. Using the MIRA data, each spike-specific TCR was mapped to the spike region that the TCR reacts to and placed in a CD4 or CD8 class. Log10-transformed breadth and depth values were compared by one-way ANOVA with Sidak's multiple comparisons tests. TCRdb holds this immuneACCESS table with in-frame rearrangements only. Some clones are missing; in checked studies, unresolved V genes explain under half, and the rest has no known cause. The DNA gave D and trimming, while V, J and clone size come from that table. Present in this sample are 90,000 to 150,000 clones, approximately 90% of which were seen just once. The ten biggest clones cover around 8.2% of the sample.

In light of the paper, this sample's time point label describes: about 28 days (+/-7) after the second vaccine dose. AZD1222 recipients with second doses at about 4 weeks or about 12 weeks were pooled, because spike-specific TCR depth and breadth did not differ between schedules. Vaccinee samples came from UK trials COV001 and COV002, including a single-blind randomized controlled phase 2/3 trial of AZD1222 (ChAdOx1 nCoV-19) in healthy adults. For TCRbeta chain sequencing, PBMC samples were collected from trial participants at day 0 and at day 28 after the second dose. The study at large found these results: In the small 56-69-year group, the increase in depth fell short of significance, most likely because of low power. Only five to seven AZD1222 recipients were SARS-CoV-2 seropositive at baseline, limiting conclusions about previously exposed vaccinees. Epitopes outside the regions mutated in the B.1.351 and B.1.1.7 variants were reportedly recognized by nearly half of the unique spike-specific TCRs. CD4 TCRs associated with the vaccine covered the entire spike protein, and the dominant responses were in regions 160-218 and 743-854. Participants were mostly white British and included more females than males, and it was suggested by the authors that clonal diversity may have been underestimated. After two AZD1222 doses, spike-specific TCR breadth and depth were significantly higher than at day 0 and than in MenACWY recipients. Because no day 14 peak-response samples were available, the repertoires could be characterized only after the peak T cell response.

A remark on this clone: It lacks a known antigen. Within one base of it there is no much larger clone, and no base qualities were kept.

The sequencing here drew on peripheral blood, taken 28 days after the second AZD1222 dose. The clonotype originates from an adult who received the AZD1222 COVID-19 vaccine. The rearranged segments are TRBV19 and TRBJ1-5, and 8 junctional nucleotides match TRBD1. CDR3 protein: CASSLGQGDQPQHF. The DNA sequence is given as TGTGCCAGTAGCCTTGGACAGGGTGATCAGCCCCAGCATTTT. The full variable domain, completed from the reference TRBV19 and TRBJ1-5 proteins outside the CDR3, reads DGGITQSPKYLFRKEGQNVTLSCEQNLNHDAMYWYRQDPGQGLRLIYYSQIVNDFQKGDIAEGYSVSREKKESFPLTVTSAQKNPTAFYLCASSLGQGDQPQHFGDGTRLSIL.